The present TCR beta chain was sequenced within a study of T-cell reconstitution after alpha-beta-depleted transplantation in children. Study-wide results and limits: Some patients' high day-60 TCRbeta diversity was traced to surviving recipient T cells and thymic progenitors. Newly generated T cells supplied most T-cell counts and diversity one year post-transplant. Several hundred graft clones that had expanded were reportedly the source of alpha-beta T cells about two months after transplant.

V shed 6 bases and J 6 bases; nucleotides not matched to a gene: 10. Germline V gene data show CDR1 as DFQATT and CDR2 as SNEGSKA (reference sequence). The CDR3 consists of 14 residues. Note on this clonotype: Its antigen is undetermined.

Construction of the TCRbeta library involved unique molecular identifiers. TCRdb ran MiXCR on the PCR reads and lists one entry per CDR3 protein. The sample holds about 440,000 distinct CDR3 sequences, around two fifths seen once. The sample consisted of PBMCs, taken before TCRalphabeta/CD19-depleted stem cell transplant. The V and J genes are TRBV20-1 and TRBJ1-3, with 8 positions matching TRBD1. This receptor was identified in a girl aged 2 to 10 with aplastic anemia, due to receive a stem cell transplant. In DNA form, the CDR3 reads TGCAGTGCCCAGGACAGGGCGTTTATAAACACCATATATTTT. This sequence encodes CSAQDRAFINTIYF.